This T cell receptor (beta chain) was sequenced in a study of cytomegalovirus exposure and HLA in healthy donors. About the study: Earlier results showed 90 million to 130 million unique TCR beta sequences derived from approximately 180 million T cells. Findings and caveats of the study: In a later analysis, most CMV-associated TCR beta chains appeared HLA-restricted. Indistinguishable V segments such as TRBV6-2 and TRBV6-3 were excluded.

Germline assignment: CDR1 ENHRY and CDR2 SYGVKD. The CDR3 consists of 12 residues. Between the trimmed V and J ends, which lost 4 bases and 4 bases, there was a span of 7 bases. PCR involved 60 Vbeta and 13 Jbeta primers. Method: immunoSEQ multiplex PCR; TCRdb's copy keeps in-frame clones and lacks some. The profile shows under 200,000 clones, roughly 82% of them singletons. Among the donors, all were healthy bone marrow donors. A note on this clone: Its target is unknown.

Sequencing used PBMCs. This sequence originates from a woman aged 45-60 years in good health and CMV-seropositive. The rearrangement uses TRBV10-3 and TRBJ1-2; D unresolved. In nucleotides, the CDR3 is TGTGCCATCAGTGTTGACACCTATGGCTACACCTTC. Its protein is CAISVDTYGYTF.